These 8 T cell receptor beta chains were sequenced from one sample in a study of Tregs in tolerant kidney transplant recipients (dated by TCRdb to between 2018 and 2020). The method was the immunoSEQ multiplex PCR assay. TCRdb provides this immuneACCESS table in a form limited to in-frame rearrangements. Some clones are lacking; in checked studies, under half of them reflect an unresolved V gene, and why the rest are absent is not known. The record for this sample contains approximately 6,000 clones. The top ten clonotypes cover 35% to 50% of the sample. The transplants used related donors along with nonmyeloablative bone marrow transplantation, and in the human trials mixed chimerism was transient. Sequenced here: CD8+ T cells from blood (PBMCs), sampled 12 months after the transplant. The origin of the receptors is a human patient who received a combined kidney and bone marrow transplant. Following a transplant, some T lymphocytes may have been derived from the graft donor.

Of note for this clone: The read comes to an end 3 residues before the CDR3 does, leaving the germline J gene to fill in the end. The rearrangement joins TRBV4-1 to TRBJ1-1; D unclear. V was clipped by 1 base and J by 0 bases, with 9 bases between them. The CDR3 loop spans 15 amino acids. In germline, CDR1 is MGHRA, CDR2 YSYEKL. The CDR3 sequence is CASSQGAGVNTEAFF. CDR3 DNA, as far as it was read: TGCGCCAGCAGCCAAGGTGCAGGTGTGAACACTGAA.

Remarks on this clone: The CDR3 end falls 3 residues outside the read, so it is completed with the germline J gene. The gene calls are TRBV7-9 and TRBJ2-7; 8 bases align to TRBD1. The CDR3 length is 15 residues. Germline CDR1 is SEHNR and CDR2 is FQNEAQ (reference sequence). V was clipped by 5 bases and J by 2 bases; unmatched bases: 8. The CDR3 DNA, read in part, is TGTGCCAGCAGCCCCCGGACAGGGAGGCCCTACGAG. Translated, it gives CASSPRTGRPYE. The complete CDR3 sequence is CASSPRTGRPYEQYF.

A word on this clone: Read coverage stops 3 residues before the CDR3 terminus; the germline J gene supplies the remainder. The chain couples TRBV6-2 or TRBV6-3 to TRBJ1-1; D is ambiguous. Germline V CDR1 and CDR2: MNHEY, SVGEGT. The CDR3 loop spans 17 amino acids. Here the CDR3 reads CASSYSILAGNQETAFF. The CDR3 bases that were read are TGTGCCAGCAGTTACTCGATCCTAGCGGGAAACCAAGAGACC.

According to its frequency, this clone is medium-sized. The sequenced CDR3 bases are TGTGCCTGGAGAGACCCAAGCGGGAGAATTAGGCCCGGGGAG. Translation gives CAWRDPSGRIRPGE. In full, the CDR3 is CAWRDPSGRIRPGELFF. This chain joins TRBV30 and TRBJ2-2; 8 bases are a match to TRBD2. The read is 3 residues too short to cover the CDR3 end, so that end is filled in from the germline J gene. The CDR3 consists of 17 residues. Germline V CDR1 and CDR2: GTSNPN, SVGIG (reference sequence). V shed 3 bases, J shed 6 bases, and the junction held 15 bases outside the gene matches.

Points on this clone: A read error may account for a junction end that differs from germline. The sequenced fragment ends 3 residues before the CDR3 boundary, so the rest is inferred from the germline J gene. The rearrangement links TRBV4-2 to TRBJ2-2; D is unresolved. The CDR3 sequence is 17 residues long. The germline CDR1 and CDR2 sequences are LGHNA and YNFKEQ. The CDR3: CASSQAIATQSTGELFF. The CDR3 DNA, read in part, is TGCGCCAGCAGCCAAGCGATCGCTACCCAAAGCACCGGGGAG.

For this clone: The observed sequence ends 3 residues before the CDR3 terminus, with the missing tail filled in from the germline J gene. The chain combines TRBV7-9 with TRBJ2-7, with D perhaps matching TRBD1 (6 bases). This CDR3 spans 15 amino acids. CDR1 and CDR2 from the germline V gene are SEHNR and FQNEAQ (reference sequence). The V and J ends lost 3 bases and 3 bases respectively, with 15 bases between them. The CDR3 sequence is CASSFYSQGDYEQYF. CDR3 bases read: TGTGCCAGCAGCTTCTACTCACAGGGAGACTACGAG.

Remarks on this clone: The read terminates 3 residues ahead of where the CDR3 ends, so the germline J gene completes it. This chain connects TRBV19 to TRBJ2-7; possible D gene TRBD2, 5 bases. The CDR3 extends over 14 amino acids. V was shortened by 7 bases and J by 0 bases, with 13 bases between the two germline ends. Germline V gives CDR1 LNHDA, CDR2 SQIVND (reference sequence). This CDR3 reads CASMPAADSYEQYF. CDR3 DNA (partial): TGTGCCAGTATGCCAGCGGCCGACTCCTACGAG. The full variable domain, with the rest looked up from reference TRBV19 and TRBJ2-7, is DGGITQSPKYLFRKEGQNVTLSCEQNLNHDAMYWYRQDPGQGLRLIYYSQIVNDFQKGDIAEGYSVSREKKESFPLTVTSAQKNPTAFYLCASMPAADSYEQYFGPGTRLTVT.

The part of the CDR3 DNA that was read is TGCAGTGCTAGAGATCTAGGGGGGGAGGCCAACTATGGC. Its translation is CSARDLGGEANYG. The entire CDR3 protein is CSARDLGGEANYGYTF. This sequence joins TRBV20-1 and TRBJ1-2, with D possibly TRBD1 on 6 matching bases. The read is 3 residues too short to cover the CDR3 end, so that end is filled in from the germline J gene. The CDR3 contains 16 residues. V was clipped by 0 bases and J by 2 bases, with 16 bases between them. Germline CDR1 is DFQATT and CDR2 is SNEGSKA (reference sequence).